This T cell receptor beta chain appears in the sequencing data of a study of shared clonotypes between healthy human individuals. The naive CD8 subset, CD45RO-negative cells positively selected for CCR7, excluded terminally differentiated effector memory CD45RA+ cells. The table came from immunoSEQ multiplex PCR; TCRdb's copy has only in-frame clones and leaves some out. Of about 870,000 clones listed, nearly 95% are singletons. Germline V lookup: CDR1 MNHNS, CDR2 SASEGT. The V gene lost 2 bases and the J gene lost 0 bases, with 10 bases spanning the gap. The CDR3 consists of 15 residues. The sequenced material came from naive CD8+ T cells sorted from blood. This clonotype originated in a man younger than 40 in good health. The gene calls are TRBV6-1 and TRBJ1-1; D is possibly TRBD1 (6 bases). CDR3 loop: CASSEWGPMNTEAFF. CDR3 nucleotide sequence: TGTGCCAGCAGTGAATGGGGGCCCATGAACACTGAAGCTTTCTTT.